Presented here are 16 T cell receptor beta chains from one specimen sequenced in a study of CXCR3-negative and CXCR3-positive naive CD8 T cells. UMI labels and 5' RACE were used to prepare the TRB cDNA libraries. After re-calling the 5' RACE reads, TCRdb lists one entry per CDR3 protein, DNA absent. This repertoire includes roughly 48,000 distinct CDR3 sequences. Sequenced material: memory CD8+ T cells from blood. Source of these receptors: a human donor in good health. Some clones in this sample may be carry-over from other donors' samples.

The chain recombines TRBV12-3 or TRBV12-4 with TRBJ1-5; TCRdb's D gene call, TRBD1, goes unchecked for lack of DNA. This CDR3 comprises 16 residues. The CDR3 region is CASSPPGDFRNQPQHF.

The genes are TRBV5-1 and TRBJ1-1; the TCRdb call, TRBD1, lacks DNA for checking. CDR1 and CDR2 (germline): SGHRS, YFSETQ. The CDR3 has 12 amino acids. This CDR3 is CASSTHRGEAFF.

This sequence joins TRBV10-3 and TRBJ2-1; TCRdb's D gene call, TRBD2, goes unchecked for lack of DNA. The CDR3 totals 14 residues. Germline lookup yields CDR1 ENHRY and CDR2 SYGVKD. CDR3: CAIKGLAGMDEQFF.

This rearrangement joins TRBV4-1 to TRBJ1-3. The CDR3 extends over 15 amino acids. CDR1 MGHRA and CDR2 YSYEKL come from the germline V gene. CDR3 in amino acids: CASSQSGGPGNTIYF.

V is TRBV29-1 and J is TRBJ2-7; TCRdb designates TRBD2, a call that cannot be tested without DNA. This CDR3 is 12 amino acids long. The germline CDR1 and CDR2 sequences are SQVTM and ANQGSEA. CDR3 region: CSVEGPGYEQYF.

The chain combines TRBV19 with TRBJ2-1; TCRdb selects TRBD1, and the lack of DNA leaves this call unchecked. The CDR3 contains 14 residues. Germline V gene sequence: CDR1 LNHDA, CDR2 SQIVND (reference sequence). Here the CDR3 reads CASSIGQAYNEQFF.

This clonotype is labeled medium-sized (0.01 to 0.1%) based on frequency. V usage is TRBV11-2 and J usage is TRBJ1-1; TCRdb lists TRBD1, though no DNA is available to test this call. The CDR3 spans 14 residues. From germline, CDR1 is SGHAT and CDR2 FQNNGV. CDR3 region: CASSLIRQDPEAFF.

The chain joins TRBV29-1 to TRBJ2-1; TCRdb's D call, TRBD2, is unchecked because there is no DNA. The CDR3 sequence is 13 residues long. Germline loops: CDR1 SQVTM, CDR2 ANQGSEA. CDR3 amino acids: CSAKREGRNEQFF.

The gene calls are TRBV10-3 and TRBJ2-7. Germline-derived CDR1 and CDR2 are ENHRY and SYGVKD. The CDR3 has 11 residues. This CDR3 is CAISEGYEQYF.

CDR3: CSVAPATGAGQYF. The chain joins TRBV29-1 to TRBJ2-7; TCRdb's D call of TRBD1 is untestable without DNA. This CDR3 is 13 amino acids long. Germline V gives CDR1 SQVTM, CDR2 ANQGSEA.

The chain uses TRBV6-1 and TRBJ1-5; there is no DNA to check the TCRdb D call of TRBD1. Per germline, CDR1 MNHNS and CDR2 SASEGT. The CDR3 length is 17 residues. This chain's CDR3 is CASTTSGTAYSNQPQHF.

The chain links TRBV27 to TRBJ2-1; TCRdb lists TRBD1, though no DNA is available to test this call. The germline CDR1 and CDR2 sequences are MNHEY and SMNVEV (reference sequence). CDR3 length equals 16 residues. The CDR3: CASSLVGRGTYNEQFF.

The V and J genes are TRBV23-1 and TRBJ2-7; TCRdb's assignment of TRBD1 cannot be checked, as there is no DNA. TRBV23-1 is an ORF for which the function is uncertain. The CDR3 totals 18 residues. This chain's CDR3 is CASSQRGQPGTADYEQYF.

The chain couples TRBV28 to TRBJ2-1; with no DNA, the TCRdb D assignment of TRBD1 cannot be verified. The CDR3 runs 11 residues. CDR1 is MDHEN, CDR2 SYDVKM, per germline. The CDR3: CASSETGTVFF.

This CDR3 is CSVEDPLEVGGYGYTF. V usage is TRBV29-1 and J usage is TRBJ1-2. There are 16 residues in the CDR3. Germline V gene sequence: CDR1 SQVTM, CDR2 ANQGSEA.

This chain uses TRBV28 with TRBJ2-7. There are 14 residues in the CDR3. Germline-derived CDR1 and CDR2 are MDHEN and SYDVKM. The CDR3 spells CASSGFLPPYEQYF.